These T cell receptor beta chains were read from a single sample in a study of cytomegalovirus exposure and HLA in healthy donors. TCRdb keeps only in-frame clones here, not all; method: immunoSEQ multiplex PCR. The table lists 75,000 to 95,000 clones, roughly 71% of them singletons. The specimen was PBMCs. The receptors come from a man aged 50 to 60 in good health and CMV-seronegative. Both conserved end residues are part of each CDR3. Each record gives: V gene, J gene, clone size, CDR3 protein. Size is stated for part of the rows, as once, few or many counts, or as a class when the clone is expanded.

v_gene: TRBV2; j_gene: TRBJ2-5; abundance: NA; CDR3aa: CASSRFGGQETQYF
v_gene: TRBV5-1; j_gene: TRBJ2-2; abundance: NA; CDR3aa: CASSKLQGSGELFF
v_gene: TRBV2; j_gene: TRBJ1-5; abundance: once; CDR3aa: CASSPFGPGGNQPQHF
v_gene: TRBV11-3; j_gene: TRBJ1-4; abundance: NA; CDR3aa: CASSLPFATNEKLFF
v_gene: TRBV6-6; j_gene: TRBJ1-4; abundance: NA; CDR3aa: CASSYSTQGSEKLFF
v_gene: TRBV7-2; j_gene: TRBJ2-1; abundance: NA; CDR3aa: CASSLMRGAYNEQFF
v_gene: TRBV5-1; j_gene: TRBJ2-5; abundance: NA; CDR3aa: CASSLGTGETQYF
v_gene: TRBV18; j_gene: TRBJ2-3; abundance: NA; CDR3aa: CASSPYGDTQYF
v_gene: TRBV5-1; j_gene: TRBJ2-1; abundance: NA; CDR3aa: CASSLSLARVYNEQFF
v_gene: TRBV13; j_gene: TRBJ2-3; abundance: NA; CDR3aa: CASSRPGLERSDTQYF
v_gene: TRBV2; j_gene: TRBJ1-5; abundance: NA; CDR3aa: CASGIQGVNQPQHF
v_gene: TRBV18; j_gene: TRBJ2-1; abundance: NA; CDR3aa: CASSQSGTGVSEQFF
v_gene: TRBV6-5; j_gene: TRBJ2-1; abundance: NA; CDR3aa: CASSYTGTGNNEQFF
v_gene: TRBV19; j_gene: TRBJ1-1; abundance: NA; CDR3aa: CASSERTGGWTEAFF
v_gene: TRBV7-2; j_gene: TRBJ1-3; abundance: once; CDR3aa: CASSPDSYIYF
v_gene: TRBV6-6; j_gene: TRBJ2-7; abundance: NA; CDR3aa: CASRQIAGAYEQYF
v_gene: TRBV4-1; j_gene: TRBJ1-6; abundance: NA; CDR3aa: CASSQSLQSRGHSPLHF
v_gene: TRBV4-1; j_gene: TRBJ1-2; abundance: few; CDR3aa: CASSLEGGTTNYGYTF
v_gene: TRBV7-9; j_gene: TRBJ1-1; abundance: NA; CDR3aa: CASSLGDSEAFF
v_gene: TRBV5-4; j_gene: TRBJ2-5; abundance: NA; CDR3aa: CASSLRQGSETQYF
v_gene: TRBV2; j_gene: TRBJ1-4; abundance: once; CDR3aa: CASTPQGYEKLFF
v_gene: TRBV4-2; j_gene: TRBJ1-1; abundance: NA; CDR3aa: CASSQGQANTEAFF
v_gene: TRBV5-1; j_gene: TRBJ1-4; abundance: NA; CDR3aa: CASSADRANEKLFF
v_gene: TRBV15; j_gene: TRBJ1-2; abundance: NA; CDR3aa: CATSRDVASGLNTF
v_gene: TRBV6-5; j_gene: TRBJ1-3; abundance: few; CDR3aa: CASSYSEGWTGNTIYF
v_gene: TRBV19; j_gene: TRBJ1-5; abundance: few; CDR3aa: CASSIDGPGQNQPQHF
v_gene: TRBV4-1; j_gene: TRBJ1-5; abundance: once; CDR3aa: CASSRGSNQPQHF
v_gene: TRBV12-5; j_gene: TRBJ2-5; abundance: NA; CDR3aa: CASGRGQELQETQYF
v_gene: TRBV5-1; j_gene: TRBJ2-1; abundance: NA; CDR3aa: CASRVVGEQFF
v_gene: TRBV9; j_gene: TRBJ2-7; abundance: once; CDR3aa: CASSPGQGSYEQHF
v_gene: TRBV9; j_gene: TRBJ1-1; abundance: NA; CDR3aa: CASSAASDMRDEAFF
v_gene: TRBV10-1; j_gene: TRBJ2-2; abundance: few; CDR3aa: CASRLTSPRVTGELFF
v_gene: TRBV4-2; j_gene: TRBJ2-6; abundance: NA; CDR3aa: CASSFRTTGTGANVLTF
v_gene: TRBV28; j_gene: TRBJ1-1; abundance: NA; CDR3aa: CASTSPGGHQTNTEAFF
v_gene: TRBV19; j_gene: TRBJ2-5; abundance: NA; CDR3aa: CASSLWTGETQYF
v_gene: TRBV9; j_gene: TRBJ2-5; abundance: NA; CDR3aa: CASSVGQGAVETQYF
v_gene: TRBV2; j_gene: TRBJ2-5; abundance: NA; CDR3aa: CASNQGWGYQETQYF
v_gene: TRBV19; j_gene: TRBJ2-2; abundance: NA; CDR3aa: CASSMIDRGSGELFF
v_gene: TRBV30; j_gene: TRBJ2-7; abundance: NA; CDR3aa: CAWSVLLRTGYEQYF
v_gene: TRBV7-2; j_gene: TRBJ2-2; abundance: NA; CDR3aa: CASSRAAWVIGELFF
v_gene: TRBV10-3; j_gene: TRBJ1-3; abundance: NA; CDR3aa: CAIRDQLQGSGNTIYF
v_gene: TRBV4-1; j_gene: TRBJ1-5; abundance: few; CDR3aa: CASSLQGLSNQPQHF
v_gene: TRBV5-4; j_gene: TRBJ2-2; abundance: NA; CDR3aa: CASWVREITGELFF
v_gene: TRBV25-1; j_gene: TRBJ1-5; abundance: NA; CDR3aa: CASSGTGKNQPQHF
v_gene: TRBV15; j_gene: TRBJ1-2; abundance: once; CDR3aa: CATSRDRRGRDYGYTF
v_gene: TRBV7-9; j_gene: TRBJ2-2; abundance: NA; CDR3aa: CASSSWREGIGELFF
v_gene: TRBV5-1; j_gene: TRBJ1-5; abundance: NA; CDR3aa: CASSLSVRQEGQPQHF
v_gene: TRBV25-1; j_gene: TRBJ2-1; abundance: NA; CDR3aa: CASSAAGTGGRNEQFF
v_gene: TRBV10-3; j_gene: TRBJ2-1; abundance: NA; CDR3aa: CAIRSRDREGEQFF
v_gene: TRBV25-1; j_gene: TRBJ1-6; abundance: NA; CDR3aa: CASSGERGVYSPLHF
v_gene: TRBV15; j_gene: TRBJ1-5; abundance: NA; CDR3aa: CATSTLWGTGSNQPQHF
v_gene: TRBV6-6; j_gene: TRBJ2-1; abundance: NA; CDR3aa: CASSRNEQFF
v_gene: TRBV5-1; j_gene: TRBJ2-5; abundance: NA; CDR3aa: CASSPTGWETQYF
v_gene: TRBV28; j_gene: TRBJ1-1; abundance: many; CDR3aa: CATSSGWATEAFF
v_gene: TRBV20-1; j_gene: TRBJ1-4; abundance: NA; CDR3aa: CSARQQEKLFF
v_gene: TRBV7-9; j_gene: TRBJ1-2; abundance: NA; CDR3aa: CASSLDSYGYTF
v_gene: TRBV19; j_gene: TRBJ1-1; abundance: NA; CDR3aa: CASSIPSNTEAFF
v_gene: TRBV6-5; j_gene: TRBJ1-2; abundance: NA; CDR3aa: CASSWGDGYTF